This T cell receptor beta chain comes out of a study of T cells in Graves' hyperthyroidism and ophthalmopathy. In the study overall: Blood from the periphery was taken at initial diagnosis, before any treatment.

This clonotype was observed a handful of times. Ophthalmopathy cases scored 3 or more on the Clinical Activity Score and 4 or more on NOSPECS grade, with duration below 3 months. Exclusion criteria comprised uncontrolled infection, other autoimmune disease, pregnancy or lactation. Each diagnosis drew on symptoms, thyroxine, TRAb, thyroid ultrasound and orbital computed tomography findings. The ends lost 6 bases at V and 2 bases at J; junction bases unmatched: 3. This CDR3 has 14 amino acids. Germline V gene data show CDR1 as KGHSH and CDR2 as LQKENI. What was amplified from RNA transcripts were TCR beta CDR3 regions. First-round RT-PCR targeting the TCR CDR3 was performed with the HTBI primer set. TCRdb re-derived calls from the multiplex PCR reads in MiXCR, one entry per CDR3 protein. The sample has around 500,000 distinct CDR3 sequences, roughly 23% seen once.

Input material: blood. The rearrangement uses TRBV18 and TRBJ2-5, with TRBD2 identical over 10 bases. The sequence derives from a woman between 65 and 79 years old with Graves' ophthalmopathy. CDR3 in amino acids: CASSQAGGQETQYF. CDR3 sequence (DNA): TGTGCCAGCTCTCAAGCGGGAGGGCAAGAGACCCAGTACTTC.